These 7 T cell receptor beta chains originate from one sample sequenced in a study of T cells in Graves' hyperthyroidism and ophthalmopathy. The TCR beta CDR3 regions underwent amplification using RNA transcripts as the source. Initially, a first-round RT-PCR of the TCR CDR3 employed the HTBI primer set. TCRdb ran MiXCR on the multiplex PCR reads and lists one entry per CDR3 protein. In the table there are some 340,000 distinct CDR3 sequences, approximately 13% of which are singletons. The sample was blood. These receptors all stem from a woman between 35 and 50 years old with Graves' ophthalmopathy.

The V call is TRBV12-5, the J call TRBJ1-1; D gene uncertain. V lost 2 bases to trimming and J lost 9 bases, with 13 bases between them. This CDR3 region has 13 residues. Looked up from germline, CDR1 is LGHNT and CDR2 is FRNRAP. CDR3 coding DNA: TGTGCTAGTGGTTTGTCAAGCGGCCCCCAAGCTTTCTTT. This sequence encodes CASGLSSGPQAFF.

Of note for this clonotype: A much larger clone lies one base from this, so it may be a read error. The chain joins TRBV5-1 to TRBJ1-1, with TRBD1 matching over 7 bases. The CDR3 totals 16 residues. The germline CDR1 and CDR2 sequences are SGHRS and YFSETQ. DNA for the CDR3: TGCGCCAGCCACACCGGACAGGCCTTCATGAACACTGAAGCTCTCTTT. As protein: CASHTGQAFMNTEALF.

This clonotype was seen at least ten times. CDR3 loop: CASSLQGAETGTEAFF. CDR3 nucleotides: TGCGCCAGCAGCTTGCAGGGGGCAGAGACGGGGACTGAAGCTTTCTTT. This sequence joins TRBV5-1 and TRBJ1-1; 8 nucleotides agree with TRBD1. Unmatched junction bases numbered 10, after V lost 1 base and J lost 5 bases. The germline CDR1 and CDR2 sequences are SGHRS and YFSETQ. The CDR3 spans 16 residues.

This clonotype appeared many times. The V call is TRBV20-1, the J call TRBJ2-1; 12 nucleotides agree with TRBD2. This CDR3 contains 17 residues. Germline CDR1 and CDR2: DFQATT and SNEGSKA (reference sequence). J lost 4 bases, V lost 2 bases, and 9 bases had no gene match. The CDR3 region is CSARRLAGGSGYNEQFF. The CDR3 nucleotides are TGCAGTGCTAGAAGGCTAGCGGGGGGGTCCGGGTACAATGAGCAGTTCTTC.

The chain is built from TRBV2 and TRBJ1-3; TRBD1 aligns across 10 bases. CDR1 and CDR2 (germline): SNHLY, FYNNEI. The trim removed 8 bases at V and 0 bases at J, leaving 7 bases unmatched. The CDR3 contains 16 residues. CDR3 protein: CASRRTGGNSGNTIYF. DNA for the CDR3: TGTGCCAGCCGTCGGACAGGGGGTAACTCTGGAAACACCATATATTTT.

In this sample, this clonotype turned up a few times. The CDR3 sequence is CASSYSDNSGANVLTF. CDR3 coding DNA: TGTGCCAGCAGTTATTCAGACAACTCTGGGGCCAACGTCCTGACTTTC. The chain couples TRBV6-9 to TRBJ2-6; D unresolved. This CDR3 region has 16 residues. The V gene's germline CDR1 is MNHGY and CDR2 SVAAGI. The V gene lost 0 bases and the J gene lost 0 bases, with 6 bases spanning the gap.

As to this clonotype: Its ends do not fully match the called genes, so a read error is possible. The rearrangement joins TRBV28 to TRBJ1-2; D not resolved. The CDR3 is made up of 15 amino acids. Looked up from germline, CDR1 is MDHEN and CDR2 is SYDVKM. The CDR3 protein is CAISRSLGVGYGYTF. In nucleotides, the CDR3 is TGTGCCATCAGTCGCTCGCTGGGCGTTGGGTATGGCTACACCTTC.